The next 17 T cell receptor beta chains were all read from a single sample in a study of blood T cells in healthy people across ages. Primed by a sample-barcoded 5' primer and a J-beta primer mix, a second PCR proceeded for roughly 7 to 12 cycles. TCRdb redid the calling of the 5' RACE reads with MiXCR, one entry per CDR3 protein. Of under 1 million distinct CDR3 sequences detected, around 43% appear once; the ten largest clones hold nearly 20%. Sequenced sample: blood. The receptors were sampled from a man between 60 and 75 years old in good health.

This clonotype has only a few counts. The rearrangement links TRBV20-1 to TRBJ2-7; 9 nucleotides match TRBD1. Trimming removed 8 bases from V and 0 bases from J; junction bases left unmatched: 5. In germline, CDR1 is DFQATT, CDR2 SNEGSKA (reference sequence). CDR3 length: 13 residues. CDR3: CSHPGQGSYEQYF. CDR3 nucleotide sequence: TGCAGTCACCCGGGACAGGGCTCCTACGAGCAGTACTTC.

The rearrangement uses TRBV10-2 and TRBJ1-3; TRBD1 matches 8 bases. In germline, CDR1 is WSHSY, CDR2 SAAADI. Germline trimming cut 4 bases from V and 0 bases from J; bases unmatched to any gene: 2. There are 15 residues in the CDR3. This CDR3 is CASSAGQGSGNTIYF. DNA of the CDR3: TGCGCCAGCAGTGCAGGACAGGGCTCTGGAAACACCATATATTTT.

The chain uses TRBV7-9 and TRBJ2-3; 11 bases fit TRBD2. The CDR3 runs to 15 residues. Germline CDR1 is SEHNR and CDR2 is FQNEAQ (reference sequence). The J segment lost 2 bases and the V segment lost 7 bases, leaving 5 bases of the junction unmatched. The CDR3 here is CASTSGGSYTDTQYF. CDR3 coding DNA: TGTGCCAGCACTAGCGGGGGGAGCTACACAGATACGCAGTATTTT.

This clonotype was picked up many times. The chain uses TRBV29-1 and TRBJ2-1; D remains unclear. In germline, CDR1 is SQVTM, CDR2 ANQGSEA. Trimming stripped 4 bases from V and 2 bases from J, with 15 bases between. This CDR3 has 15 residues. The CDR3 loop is CSVADYSRAYNEQFF. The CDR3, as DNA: TGCAGCGTTGCCGATTACAGCCGCGCCTACAATGAGCAGTTCTTC.

CDR3 nucleotides: TGTGCCAGCAGCTCCTCCCTTACTAGCGGGGGAGAAGAGACCCAGTACTTC. Protein: CASSSSLTSGGEETQYF. The chain joins TRBV6-5 to TRBJ2-5; 11 bases match TRBD2. The V gene end was trimmed by 6 bases and the J gene end by 3 bases; junction bases not matched to a gene: 12. CDR3 length: 17 amino acids. Germline lookup yields CDR1 MNHEY and CDR2 SVGAGI.

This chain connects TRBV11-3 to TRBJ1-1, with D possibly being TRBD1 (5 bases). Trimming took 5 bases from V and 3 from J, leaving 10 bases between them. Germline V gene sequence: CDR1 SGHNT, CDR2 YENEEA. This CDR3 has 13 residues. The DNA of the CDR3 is TGTGCCAGCAGCACCGGGACGGACACTGAAGCTTTCTTT. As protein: CASSTGTDTEAFF.

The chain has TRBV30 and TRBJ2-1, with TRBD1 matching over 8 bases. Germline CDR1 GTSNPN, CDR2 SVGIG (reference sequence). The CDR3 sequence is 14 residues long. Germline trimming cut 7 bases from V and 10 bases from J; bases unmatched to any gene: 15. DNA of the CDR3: TGTGCCTCGAGCATTGGACAGGGTTTGTTCGAGCAGTTCTTC. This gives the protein CASSIGQGLFEQFF. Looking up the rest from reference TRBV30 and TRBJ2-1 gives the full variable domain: SQTIHQWPATLVQPVGSPLSLECTVEGTSNPNLYWYRQAAGRGLQLLFYSVGIGQISSEVPQNLSASRPQDRQFILSSKKLLLSDSGFYLCASSIGQGLFEQFFGPGTRLTVL.

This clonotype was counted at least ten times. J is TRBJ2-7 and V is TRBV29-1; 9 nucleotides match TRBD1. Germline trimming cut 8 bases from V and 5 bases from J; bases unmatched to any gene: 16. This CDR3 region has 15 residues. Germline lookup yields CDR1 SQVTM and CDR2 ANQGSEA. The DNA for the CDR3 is TGCAGCCCCAAGGTCCCGGGACAGGGTGGCCACGAGCAGTACTTC. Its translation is CSPKVPGQGGHEQYF.

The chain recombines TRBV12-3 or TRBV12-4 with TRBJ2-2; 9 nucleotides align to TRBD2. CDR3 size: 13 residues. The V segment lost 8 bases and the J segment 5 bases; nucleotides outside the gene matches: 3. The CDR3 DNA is TGTGCCAGCCGTCTAGCGGGAACCGGGGAGCTGTTTTTT. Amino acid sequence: CASRLAGTGELFF.

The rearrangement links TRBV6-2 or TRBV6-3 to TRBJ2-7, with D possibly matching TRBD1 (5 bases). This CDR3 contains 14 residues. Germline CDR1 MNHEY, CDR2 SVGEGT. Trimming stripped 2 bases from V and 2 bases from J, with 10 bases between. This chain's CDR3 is CASSYGAGPYEQYF. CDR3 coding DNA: TGTGCCAGCAGTTACGGAGCAGGGCCCTACGAGCAGTACTTC.

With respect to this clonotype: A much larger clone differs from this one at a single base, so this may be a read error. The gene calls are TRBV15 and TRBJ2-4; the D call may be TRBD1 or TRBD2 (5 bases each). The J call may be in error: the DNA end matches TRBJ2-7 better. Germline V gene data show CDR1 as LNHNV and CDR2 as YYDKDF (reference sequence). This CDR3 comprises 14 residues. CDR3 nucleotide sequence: TGTGCCACCAGCAGAGAGAGGGACCACTACGAGCAGTACTTC. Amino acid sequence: CATSRERDHYEQYF.

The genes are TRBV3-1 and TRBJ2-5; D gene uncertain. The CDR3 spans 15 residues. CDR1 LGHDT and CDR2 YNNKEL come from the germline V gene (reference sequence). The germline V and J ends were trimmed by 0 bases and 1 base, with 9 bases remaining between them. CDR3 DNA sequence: TGTGCCAGCAGCCAAGAGTCGGCTACCCAAGAGACCCAGTACTTC. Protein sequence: CASSQESATQETQYF.

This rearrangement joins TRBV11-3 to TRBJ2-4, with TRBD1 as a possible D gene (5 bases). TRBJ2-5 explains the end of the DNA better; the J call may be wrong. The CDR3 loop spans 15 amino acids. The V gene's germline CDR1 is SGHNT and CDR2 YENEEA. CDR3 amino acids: CASSVRLGRQETQYF. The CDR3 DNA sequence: TGTGCCAGCAGCGTTAGACTGGGGCGCCAAGAGACCCAGTACTTC.

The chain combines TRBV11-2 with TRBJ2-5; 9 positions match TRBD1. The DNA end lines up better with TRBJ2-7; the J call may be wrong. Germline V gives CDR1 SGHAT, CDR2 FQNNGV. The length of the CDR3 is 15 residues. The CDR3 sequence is CASSLGQGGSREQYF. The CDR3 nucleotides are TGTGCCAGCAGCTTGGGACAGGGAGGCTCGCGCGAGCAGTACTTC.

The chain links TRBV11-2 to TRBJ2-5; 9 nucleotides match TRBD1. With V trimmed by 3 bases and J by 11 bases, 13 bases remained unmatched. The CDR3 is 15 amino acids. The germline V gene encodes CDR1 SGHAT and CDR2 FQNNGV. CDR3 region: CASSLGQGGSRKQYF. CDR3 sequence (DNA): TGTGCCAGCAGCTTGGGACAGGGAGGCTCGCGCAAGCAGTACTTC.

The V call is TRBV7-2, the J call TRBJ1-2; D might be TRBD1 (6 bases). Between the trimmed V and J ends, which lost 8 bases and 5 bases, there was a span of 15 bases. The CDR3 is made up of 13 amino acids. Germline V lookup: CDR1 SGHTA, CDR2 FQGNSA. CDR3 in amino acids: CASAHPQGYGYTF. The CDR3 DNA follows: TGTGCCAGCGCCCACCCACAGGGATATGGCTACACCTTC.

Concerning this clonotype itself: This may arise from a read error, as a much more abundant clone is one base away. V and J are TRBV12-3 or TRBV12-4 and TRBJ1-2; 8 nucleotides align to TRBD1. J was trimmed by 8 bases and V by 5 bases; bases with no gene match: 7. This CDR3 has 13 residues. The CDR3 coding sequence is TGTGCCAGCAGTCACGGACAGGGATTGGGCTACACCTTC. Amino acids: CASSHGQGLGYTF.